Ten or more counts support the clone carrying this T cell receptor (beta chain). The sample comes from a study of regulatory T cells in long-lasting Graves disease. The time point is: newly diagnosed GD, antithyroid drugs for less than 3 months. Researchers made the TCR library from RNA that was extracted from PBMCs. Relying on iRepertoire HTBI primers and Arm-PCR of CDR3 regions, the team built TCR beta libraries. TCRdb called the multiplex PCR reads again in MiXCR, with one record for every CDR3 protein. The sample yields 360,000 or so distinct CDR3 sequences, about 11% seen once. Trimming cost V 5 bases and J 6 bases; bases outside gene matches: 9. The CDR3 loop spans 15 amino acids. The germline CDR1 and CDR2 sequences are SGHTA and FQGNSA. This same sample was also taken into another study, of T cells in Graves' hyperthyroidism and ophthalmopathy. That study reports: The model predicted ophthalmopathy a median roughly 6.3 months before onset.

The source was peripheral blood mononuclear cells (PBMCs), collected at new diagnosis, from a patient treated with antithyroid drugs. The gene calls are TRBV7-2 and TRBJ2-1; TRBD2 aligns across 8 bases. The origin of this receptor is a woman between 18 and 29 years old with Graves disease. The CDR3 spells CASSPRGGRGNEQFF. The CDR3 nucleotides read TGTGCCAGCAGCCCACGGGGGGGGCGCGGCAATGAGCAGTTCTTC.